The rows below give T cell receptor beta chains drawn from one sample of a study of T cells after yellow fever vaccination. TCRdb recomputed calls from the 5' RACE reads with MiXCR, one row per CDR3 protein. The sample includes hundreds of thousands of distinct CDR3 sequences, 12% seen only once; the top ten take 3.2%. Sequenced material: CD4+ T cells sorted from PBMCs, taken 15 days after the yellow fever booster vaccination. These TCRs come from a young man who received the YFV17D yellow fever vaccine. Each CDR3 is given with its conserved first and last residue. The D gene is left open where the match is weak. Size is stated for part of the rows, as once, few or many counts, or as a class when the clone is expanded.

CDR3 DNA | CDR3 protein | J gene | V gene | clone size | D gene
TGCGCCAGCAGCCAATTACAAAGGAACACTGAAGCTTTCTTT | CASSQLQRNTEAFF | TRBJ1-1 | TRBV4-1 | few | -
TGTGCCAGCAGCTTAGGTCAGGGGGCCGGGGAGCTGTTTTTT | CASSLGQGAGELFF | TRBJ2-2 | TRBV5-4 | few | TRBD1
TGCGCCAGCAGCCAAGGGAGACAGCGCAAAAACATTCAGTACTTC | CASSQGRQRKNIQYF | TRBJ2-4 | TRBV4-1 | many | -
TGTGCCAGCAGCCAAACAGGGACCGGTGGCTACACCTTC | CASSQTGTGGYTF | TRBJ1-2 | TRBV4-2 | few | -
TGCAGTGCTTCACGCACAGGGGGAGGGACGCAGTATTTT | CSASRTGGGTQYF | TRBJ2-3 | TRBV20-1 | few | -
TGTGCCAGCACTGGGTTAGCGGGGGGCCAAGAGACCCAGTACTTC | CASTGLAGGQETQYF | TRBJ2-5 | TRBV7-2 | few | TRBD2
TGCGCCAGCAGGCAGGGTGTGAACACTGAAGCTTTCTTT | CASRQGVNTEAFF | TRBJ1-1 | TRBV5-1 | few | -
TGTGCCAGCAGTCGGACTAGCGGGAGGTTCTTC | CASSRTSGRFF | TRBJ2-1 | TRBV6-2/TRBV6-3 | - | TRBD2
TGTGCCAGCTCACCACCGAATGCCGAGCCAAACATTCAGTACTTC | CASSPPNAEPNIQYF | TRBJ2-4 | TRBV18 | many | -
TGCAGTGCTTCCAGGGAGACCTACGAGCAGTACTTC | CSASRETYEQYF | TRBJ2-7 | TRBV20-1 | few | -
TGTGCCAGCAGCCCGGGGACTAGCGGGGTATACCAAGAGACCCAGTACTTC | CASSPGTSGVYQETQYF | TRBJ2-5 | TRBV5-5 | - | TRBD2
TGTGCCAGCAGCCCACCCCGACAGTCCACAGATACGCAGTATTTT | CASSPPRQSTDTQYF | TRBJ2-3 | TRBV7-8 | - | -
TGTGCCAGCAGCTTACGCAGAGGCCATGGCTACACCTTC | CASSLRRGHGYTF | TRBJ1-2 | TRBV7-3 | - | -
TGTGCCAGCAGTACTGGGACAGCGAGCTCCTACGAGCAGTACTTC | CASSTGTASSYEQYF | TRBJ2-7 | TRBV6-6 | - | TRBD1
TGTGCCAGCAGTTACGAGGGGGGAGGAAACACCATATATTTT | CASSYEGGGNTIYF | TRBJ1-3 | TRBV6-6 | - | -
TGTGCCAGCAGCCTCGCTTTTTTTAGCGGAAACATTCAGTACTTC | CASSLAFFSGNIQYF | TRBJ2-4 | TRBV4-2 | - | -
TGTGCCAGCGGCCAACCTCCGGGACAGGGAAACTATGGCTACACCTTC | CASGQPPGQGNYGYTF | TRBJ1-2 | TRBV5-4 | once | TRBD1
TGTGCCAGCAGCTCCGGGACTGAGCAGTTCTTC | CASSSGTEQFF | TRBJ2-1 | TRBV7-3 | - | -
TGCGCCAGCAGCTTAGCGGGACAGCAAGAGACCCAGTACTTC | CASSLAGQQETQYF | TRBJ2-5 | TRBV5-1 | many | -
TGTGCCAGCAGTGGCCCAAGCTACGGCTACACCTTC | CASSGPSYGYTF | TRBJ1-2 | TRBV2 | - | -
TGTGCCAGCAGCATCGCCACGGGGGACACCGGGGAGCTGTTTTTT | CASSIATGDTGELFF | TRBJ2-2 | TRBV7-2 | - | -
TGTGCCTGGAGTGTATCCCACGGCAGGGTCAGCACAGATACGCAGTATTTT | CAWSVSHGRVSTDTQYF | TRBJ2-3 | TRBV30 | - | -
TGTGCCAGCAGTCCCCGGGGGGCCTCCTACGAGCAGTACTTC | CASSPRGASYEQYF | TRBJ2-7 | TRBV2 | many | -
TGTGCCAGCAGCCCCGGGACAGGGAGCCACACCTTC | CASSPGTGSHTF | TRBJ1-2 | TRBV5-6 | few | TRBD1
TGCGCCAGCAGCTTGATGAGCGGGGGCGGGCAGTTCTTC | CASSLMSGGGQFF | TRBJ2-1 | TRBV5-1 | few | TRBD2
TGTGCCAGCAGACCCACGGGTTGGAGCGGGGGGGCTCTGTCCTACGAGCAGTACTTC | CASRPTGWSGGALSYEQYF | TRBJ2-7 | TRBV27 | - | TRBD2
TGTGCCAGCAGTGAAAATGGGATCCCCTATGGCTACACCTTC | CASSENGIPYGYTF | TRBJ1-2 | TRBV2 | many | -
TGCGCCAGCAGCTTGGATACAGGGGGCACAGATACGCAGTATTTT | CASSLDTGGTDTQYF | TRBJ2-3 | TRBV5-1 | - | TRBD1
TGTGCCAGCAGCTTAGGCAGGACAGGGGTGCACGAGACCCAGTACTTC | CASSLGRTGVHETQYF | TRBJ2-5 | TRBV7-9 | - | TRBD1
TGTGCCAGCAGCTTCGAACCGGGACTAGAGTTC | CASSFEPGLEF | TRBJ2-1 | TRBV7-9 | many | TRBD2
TGTGCCACCAGCAGGCCTCCTAGGGACGGCGGCAATCAGCCCCAGCATTTT | CATSRPPRDGGNQPQHF | TRBJ1-5 | TRBV15 | - | -
TGCGCCAGCAGCCAAGAGAGCTCGAGAGCCAAAAACATTCAGTACTTC | CASSQESSRAKNIQYF | TRBJ2-4 | TRBV4-3 | many | -
TGTGCCAGCACTGCCAGGAAGGGGTCGGCTGAAGCTTTCTTT | CASTARKGSAEAFF | TRBJ1-1 | TRBV6-1 | - | -
TGTGCCAGCAGCCATAGTACAGATACGCAGTATTTT | CASSHSTDTQYF | TRBJ2-3 | TRBV6-5 | many | -
TGTGCCAGCAGCTTTTCGTGGGGCACAGATACGCAGTATTTT | CASSFSWGTDTQYF | TRBJ2-3 | TRBV7-9 | few | -
TGCAGCGTTGAAGTTCGGGACTCCTACGAGCAGTACTTC | CSVEVRDSYEQYF | TRBJ2-7 | TRBV29-1 | - | -
TGCGCCAGCAGCGCCTCCCTCAGACTAGCGGGGAAAGAGACCCAGTACTTC | CASSASLRLAGKETQYF | TRBJ2-5 | TRBV5-1 | many | TRBD2
TGTGCCAGCAGCTATAGCATCTGGGGGCAGAGCGGTGAAGCTTTCTTT | CASSYSIWGQSGEAFF | TRBJ1-1 | TRBV7-2 | many | -
TGTGCCAGCAGTTCCGGAGCGTCCTATGGCTACACCTTC | CASSSGASYGYTF | TRBJ1-2 | TRBV6-2/TRBV6-3 | many | -
TGTGCCAGCAGCTTAGCAGGGGAGCAGTTCTTC | CASSLAGEQFF | TRBJ2-1 | TRBV11-2 | many | -
TGTGCCATCAGTGAGTGGGGGTCCGATCAGCCCCAGCATTTT | CAISEWGSDQPQHF | TRBJ1-5 | TRBV10-3 | few | -